Each of the 7 T cell receptor beta chains below was sequenced from the same sample in a study of cytomegalovirus exposure and HLA in healthy donors. 60 Vbeta and 13 Jbeta primers were used in PCR. The assay was immunoSEQ multiplex PCR, and TCRdb's table has in-frame clones only and misses some. Found here are approximately 170,000 clones, about 85% of them singletons; the top ten hold 2% to 3%. What was sequenced was PBMCs. The receptors here all came from a man aged 30 to 45 in good health and CMV-seropositive.

The chain uses TRBV6-1 and TRBJ1-2; 8 nucleotides match TRBD1. The ends lost 4 bases at V and 7 bases at J; junction bases unmatched: 8. Germline assignment: CDR1 MNHNS and CDR2 SASEGT. This CDR3 region has 14 residues. The CDR3, as DNA: TGTGCCAGCAGTGCTTACAGGGGGGAGGGTGGCTACACCTTC. Protein sequence: CASSAYRGEGGYTF.

The chain has TRBV5-1 and TRBJ1-1; 7 bases agree with TRBD1. CDR3 length: 16 residues. Germline loops: CDR1 SGHRS, CDR2 YFSETQ. V was pared by 0 bases and J by 7 bases, with 12 bases of the junction left unmatched. CDR3 coding DNA: TGCGCCAGCAGCTTGGCCGTCAATTCAGGGGGTAATGAAGCTTTCTTT. Protein product: CASSLAVNSGGNEAFF.

This clone was seen just once. The chain joins TRBV6-1 to TRBJ1-2; 8 positions match TRBD1. This CDR3 is built from 15 residues. The V gene's germline CDR1 is MNHNS and CDR2 SASEGT. The trim removed 5 bases at V and 6 bases at J, leaving 11 bases unmatched. CDR3 coding DNA: TGTGCCAGCAGTCGGTGGACAGGGAGGTCAGATGGCTACACCTTC. It specifies CASSRWTGRSDGYTF.

The J gene is TRBJ2-2, the V gene TRBV28; maybe TRBD2 (6 bases). In germline, CDR1 is MDHEN, CDR2 SYDVKM. V was cut by 8 bases and J by 5 bases, with 15 bases left in between. The CDR3 loop spans 14 amino acids. The CDR3 reads CASEVGTQTGELFF. The CDR3 DNA reads TGTGCCAGCGAAGTCGGGACTCAAACCGGGGAGCTGTTTTTT.

The rearrangement joins TRBV6-6 to TRBJ2-1; tentatively, D is TRBD1 (6 bases). The V end was cut by 2 bases, the J end by 7 bases, with 18 bases between. The CDR3 runs to 16 residues. The germline CDR1 and CDR2 sequences are MNHNY and SVGAGI (reference sequence). The CDR3 reads CASSYPQGTPGNEQFF. CDR3 bases: TGTGCCAGCAGTTACCCACAGGGTACCCCAGGGAATGAGCAGTTCTTC.

V gene TRBV11-2 combines with J gene TRBJ1-1; D gene unclear. This CDR3 contains 14 residues. Germline V gene data show CDR1 as SGHAT and CDR2 as FQNNGV. With 5 bases removed from V and 4 bases from J, the gap between germline ends came to 14 bases. CDR3: CASSPIPGSTEAFF. Written as DNA, the CDR3 is TGTGCCAGCAGCCCTATACCGGGAAGCACTGAAGCTTTCTTT.

This chain's CDR3 is CASNPQGATDTQYF. The CDR3 DNA reads TGTGCCAGCAACCCACAGGGGGCAACAGATACGCAGTATTTT. The J gene is TRBJ2-3, the V gene TRBV2; 9 bases are a match to TRBD1. Per germline, CDR1 SNHLY and CDR2 FYNNEI. CDR3 length: 14 amino acids. V lost 7 bases, J lost 3 bases, and 5 bases stayed unmatched.